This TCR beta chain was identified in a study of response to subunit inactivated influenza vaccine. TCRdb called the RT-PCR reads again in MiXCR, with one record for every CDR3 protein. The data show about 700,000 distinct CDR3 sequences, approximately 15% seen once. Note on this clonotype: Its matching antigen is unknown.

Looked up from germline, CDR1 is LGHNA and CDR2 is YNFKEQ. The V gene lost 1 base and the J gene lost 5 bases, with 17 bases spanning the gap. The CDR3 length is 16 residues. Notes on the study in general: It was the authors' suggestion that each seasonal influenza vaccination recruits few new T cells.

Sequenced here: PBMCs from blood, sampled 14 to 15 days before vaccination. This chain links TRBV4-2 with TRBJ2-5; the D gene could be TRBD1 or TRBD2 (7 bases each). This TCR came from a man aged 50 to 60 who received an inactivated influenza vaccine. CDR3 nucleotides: TGTGCCAGCAGCCAAGGCGGGGGACAGCGGTTGGAGACCCAGTACTTC. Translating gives CASSQGGGQRLETQYF.